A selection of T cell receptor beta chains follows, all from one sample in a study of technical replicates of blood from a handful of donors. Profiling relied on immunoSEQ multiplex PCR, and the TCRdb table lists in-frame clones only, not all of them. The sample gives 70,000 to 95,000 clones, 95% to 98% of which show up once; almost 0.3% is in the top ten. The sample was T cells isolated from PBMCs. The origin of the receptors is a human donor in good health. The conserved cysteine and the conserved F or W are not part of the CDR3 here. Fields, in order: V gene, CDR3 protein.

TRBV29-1 SGVTGLNTEAF
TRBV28 ASSLLAGDNEQY
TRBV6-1 ASSELRDEQF
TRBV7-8 ASSLAVSGTDTQY
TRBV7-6 ASSQDRGGNTIY
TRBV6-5 ASSYSEVWADTQY
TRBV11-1 ASSRTPFMNTEAF
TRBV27 ASSVHQGIPNQPQH
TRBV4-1 ASSSGSGLYEQY
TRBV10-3 AISESPTESYPQH
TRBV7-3 ASSLTSGLAGEQF
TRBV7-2 ASSPGPNEKLF
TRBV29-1 SVEFRVNTEAF